This T cell receptor beta chain was sequenced for a study of blood T cell repertoires in COVID-19. On the study more broadly: COVID-19 samples collected from the United States, Italy and Spain covered acute and convalescent phases. T cells, B-cell-depleted T cells, or PBMCs provided the cDNA or gDNA that served as material.

This clone is medium-sized within its sample. V gave up 1 base and J gave up 8 bases; unmatched junction bases: 9. Germline lookup yields CDR1 KGHDR and CDR2 SFDVKD. This CDR3 has 15 residues. As handled by the study authors: Reference gene primers were amplified, and this amplification served to estimate nucleated cell counts. TCRdb's copy holds only in-frame clones and misses some; the assay was immunoSEQ multiplex PCR. The DNA was the basis for D and trimming; V, J and clone size are from that table. The profile shows 60,000 to 75,000 clones, 65% to 85% of them singletons. This rearrangement joins TRBV24-1 to TRBJ1-2; 7 positions match TRBD1. The specimen was peripheral blood. The receptor comes from a woman aged 70-85 years with acute or convalescent COVID-19. This chain's CDR3 is CATSDFARGLGGYTF. The CDR3, as DNA: TGTGCCACCAGTGATTTTGCCAGGGGGTTAGGGGGCTACACCTTC.